These T cell receptor beta chains were read from a single sample in a study of cytomegalovirus exposure and HLA in healthy donors. The protocol was immunoSEQ multiplex PCR, while the TCRdb copy is restricted to in-frame clones and leaves out a portion. The sample shows around 160,000 clones, 60% to 85% of them seen only once. The sequencing input was PBMCs. The receptors were gathered from a man in his fifties in good health and CMV-seropositive. Both conserved end residues are trimmed from each CDR3. D genes are given only for firm matches.

d_gene: -; v_gene: TRBV5-5; CDR3aa: ASNQGSSYNSPLH
d_gene: -; v_gene: TRBV13; CDR3aa: ASSLEAGYEQY
d_gene: TRBD1; v_gene: TRBV5-1; CDR3aa: ASSLSPGQGDYEQF
d_gene: -; v_gene: TRBV2; CDR3aa: ASSGEARDIQY
d_gene: -; v_gene: TRBV5-1; CDR3aa: ASSERHLIQETQY
d_gene: -; v_gene: TRBV6-1; CDR3aa: ASSEAKSGGGDTQY
d_gene: -; v_gene: TRBV9; CDR3aa: ASSVAGGWNTEAF
d_gene: -; v_gene: TRBV1; CDR3aa: TSSQISLSGNTIY
d_gene: TRBD2; v_gene: TRBV5-1; CDR3aa: ASSISGLAAEQY
d_gene: -; v_gene: TRBV9; CDR3aa: ASSVGNDEKLF
d_gene: -; v_gene: TRBV19; CDR3aa: ASSVSPNYGYT
d_gene: TRBD2; v_gene: TRBV11-2; CDR3aa: ASSSSGGATDTQY
d_gene: TRBD1; v_gene: TRBV28; CDR3aa: ASRGTGARYGYT
d_gene: TRBD1; v_gene: TRBV7-9; CDR3aa: ASSLNTDRAGGYT
d_gene: TRBD1; v_gene: TRBV5-1; CDR3aa: ASSPGQGAGDTQY
d_gene: -; v_gene: TRBV10-3; CDR3aa: AIGDTPGTEAF
d_gene: TRBD1; v_gene: TRBV19; CDR3aa: ASRVSRQGTQY
d_gene: TRBD1; v_gene: TRBV25-1; CDR3aa: ATIDRVGEKLF
d_gene: TRBD1; v_gene: TRBV10-3; CDR3aa: AISERSGTGEGYT
d_gene: TRBD2; v_gene: TRBV9; CDR3aa: ASSVGTSGSYEQY
d_gene: TRBD1; v_gene: TRBV7-2; CDR3aa: ASRPHRDRDHEQY
d_gene: TRBD1; v_gene: TRBV5-6; CDR3aa: ASSARQGRAQPQH
d_gene: TRBD1; v_gene: TRBV28; CDR3aa: ASSTRQGRNYEQY
d_gene: -; v_gene: TRBV4-3; CDR3aa: ASSQDRAGIYEQY
d_gene: TRBD2; v_gene: TRBV10-1; CDR3aa: ASQRGANTGELF
d_gene: TRBD2; v_gene: TRBV6-5; CDR3aa: ASRRLARNEQF
d_gene: -; v_gene: TRBV6-6; CDR3aa: ASSPTVNIQY
d_gene: -; v_gene: TRBV6-5; CDR3aa: ASSQGTMNTEAF
d_gene: -; v_gene: TRBV29-1; CDR3aa: SATGPYGTDTQY
d_gene: -; v_gene: TRBV5-1; CDR3aa: ASSSPRDQETQY
d_gene: TRBD2; v_gene: TRBV11-3; CDR3aa: ASSYGRGEDTQY
d_gene: TRBD2; v_gene: TRBV5-6; CDR3aa: ASSNREVQSKQY
d_gene: -; v_gene: TRBV10-3; CDR3aa: AISDRGSLEGYT
d_gene: TRBD1; v_gene: TRBV27; CDR3aa: ASSLTQGSLEQY
d_gene: -; v_gene: TRBV6-5; CDR3aa: ASSLTRDIVHEQY
d_gene: -; v_gene: TRBV10-1; CDR3aa: ASSESSKDTQY
d_gene: TRBD2; v_gene: TRBV10-3; CDR3aa: AISFQRGNWNTGELF
d_gene: TRBD2; v_gene: TRBV7-9; CDR3aa: ASSEPPRLAGGDTEQF
d_gene: TRBD1; v_gene: TRBV19; CDR3aa: ASHPGQGSGELF
d_gene: TRBD2; v_gene: TRBV9; CDR3aa: ASQRGGSGGALETQY
d_gene: TRBD2; v_gene: TRBV13; CDR3aa: ASSFPPGGSIEQF
d_gene: -; v_gene: TRBV19; CDR3aa: ASSDQGGNQPQH
d_gene: TRBD1; v_gene: TRBV2; CDR3aa: ASLDRFAEQY
d_gene: -; v_gene: TRBV9; CDR3aa: ASSANQRRDTQY
d_gene: -; v_gene: TRBV5-6; CDR3aa: ASSFVEQPKNIQY
d_gene: TRBD1; v_gene: TRBV19; CDR3aa: ASSTGQLNYGYT
d_gene: -; v_gene: TRBV28; CDR3aa: ASSLSRPGGGSGYEQY
d_gene: -; v_gene: TRBV30; CDR3aa: AWSVPLGGGLGELF
d_gene: TRBD2; v_gene: TRBV10-2; CDR3aa: ASRRTSGRETQY
d_gene: TRBD1; v_gene: TRBV7-3; CDR3aa: ASSLMTGQVQETQY
d_gene: TRBD1; v_gene: TRBV30; CDR3aa: AWVDRGNNYGYT
d_gene: -; v_gene: TRBV18; CDR3aa: ASSPYRTGQETQY
d_gene: TRBD1; v_gene: TRBV30; CDR3aa: AWSPTPSQGHT